The source of this TCR beta chain is a study of control samples from healthy donors and cancer patients. CDR1 and CDR2 from the germline V gene are WSHSY and SAAADI. V shed 7 bases and J shed 2 bases, with 14 bases lying between them. This CDR3 contains 15 residues. The repertoire was sequenced with immunoSEQ multiplex PCR; TCRdb's copy has only in-frame clones and lacks some. The sample includes roughly 70,000 clones, 75% to 90% of them seen just once. The source of this sequence is a man aged 50 to 60 in good health. V gene TRBV10-2 combines with J gene TRBJ1-4; weak D call: TRBD1 (5 bases). The sample comprised blood. CDR3 amino acids: CASTAGLGTNEKLFF. CDR3 DNA sequence: TGCGCCAGCACGGCAGGGCTGGGGACTAATGAAAAACTGTTTTTT.